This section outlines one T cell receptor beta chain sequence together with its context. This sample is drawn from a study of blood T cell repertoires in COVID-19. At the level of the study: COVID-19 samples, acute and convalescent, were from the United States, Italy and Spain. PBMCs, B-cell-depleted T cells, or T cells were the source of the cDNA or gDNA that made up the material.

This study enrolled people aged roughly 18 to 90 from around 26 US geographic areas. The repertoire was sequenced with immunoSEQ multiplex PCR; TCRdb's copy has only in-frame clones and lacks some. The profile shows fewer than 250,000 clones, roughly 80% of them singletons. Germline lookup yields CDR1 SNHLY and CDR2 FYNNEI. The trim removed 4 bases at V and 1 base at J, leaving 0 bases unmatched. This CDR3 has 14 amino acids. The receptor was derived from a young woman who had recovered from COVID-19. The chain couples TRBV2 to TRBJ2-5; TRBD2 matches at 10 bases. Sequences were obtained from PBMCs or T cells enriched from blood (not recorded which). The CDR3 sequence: CASSVAGGQETQYF. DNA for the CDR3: TGTGCCAGCAGTGTAGCGGGAGGCCAAGAGACCCAGTACTTC. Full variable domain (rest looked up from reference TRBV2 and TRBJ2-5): EPEVTQTPSHQVTQMGQEVILRCVPISNHLYFYWYRQILGQKVEFLVSFYNNEISEKSEIFDDQFSVERPDGSNFTLKIRSTKLEDSAMYFCASSVAGGQETQYFGPGTRLLVL.